This T cell receptor beta chain was profiled in a study of control samples from healthy donors and cancer patients. Only in-frame clones appear in the TCRdb table, and some are missing; sequencing was by immunoSEQ multiplex PCR. Here the sample spans approximately 100,000 clones, more than 75% being singletons. Germline CDR1 SGHRS, CDR2 YFSETQ. V gave up 2 bases and J gave up 2 bases; unmatched junction bases: 3. This CDR3 is 14 amino acids long. This clone has only a few counts. The clonotype was recovered from a middle-aged woman in good health. V usage is TRBV5-1 and J usage is TRBJ2-5, with 7 bases fitting TRBD2. Specimen: blood. CDR3 sequence reads: CASSLTGGQETQYF. The CDR3 DNA follows: TGCGCCAGCAGCTTAACCGGGGGGCAAGAGACCCAGTACTTC.